The sample holds one count of the clone carrying this T cell receptor (beta chain). The CDR3 consists of 15 residues. V shed 4 bases, J shed 3 bases, and the junction held 3 bases outside the gene matches. The V gene's germline CDR1 is LNHDA and CDR2 SQIVND (reference sequence). The data originate from a study of shared clonotypes between healthy human individuals. For the study at large: Donor ages ranged 18 to 49 years: a couple of women, a few men. Researchers assigned three CD4 naive, three CD4 memory, two CD8 naive and one CD8 memory plate to each donor.

A CD45RA-negative memory subset and a CD45RA+ naive subset were separated from the CD4+ cells. The protocol was immunoSEQ multiplex PCR, while the TCRdb copy is restricted to in-frame clones and leaves out a portion. The table includes 2 million to 2.5 million clones, roughly 95% detected once. The chain uses TRBV19 and TRBJ1-4; 9 nucleotides align to TRBD1. The sequenced material came from naive CD4+ T cells sorted from blood. Subset: CD45RA+ positively selected. This clonotype originated in a man aged 18 to 29 in good health. CDR3 nucleotides: TGTGCCAGTAGTAATACAGGGGGCCCTAATGAAAAACTGTTTTTT. Protein: CASSNTGGPNEKLFF.